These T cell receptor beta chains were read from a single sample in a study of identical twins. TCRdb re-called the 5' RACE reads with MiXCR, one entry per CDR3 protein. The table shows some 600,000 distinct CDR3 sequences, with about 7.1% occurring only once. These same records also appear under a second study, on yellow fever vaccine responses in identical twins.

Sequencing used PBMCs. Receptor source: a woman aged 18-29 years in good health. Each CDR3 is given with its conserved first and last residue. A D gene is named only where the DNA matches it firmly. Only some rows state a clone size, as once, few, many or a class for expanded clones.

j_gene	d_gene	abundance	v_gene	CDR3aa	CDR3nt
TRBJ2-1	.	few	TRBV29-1	CSVDEPEQFF	TGCAGCGTTGACGAGCCTGAGCAGTTCTTC
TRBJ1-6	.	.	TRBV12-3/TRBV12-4	CASSLGQASYNSPLHF	TGTGCCAGCAGTTTAGGCCAAGCATCCTATAATTCACCCCTCCACTTT
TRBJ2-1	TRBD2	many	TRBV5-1	CASSFASGTYNEQFF	TGCGCCAGCAGCTTCGCTAGCGGGACCTACAATGAGCAGTTCTTC
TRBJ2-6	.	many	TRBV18	CASSLTEGGSGANVLTF	TGTGCCAGCTCACTGACGGAGGGTGGCTCTGGGGCCAACGTCCTGACTTTC
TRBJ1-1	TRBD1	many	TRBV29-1	CSVVVAGGQTEAFF	TGCAGCGTTGTCGTTGCCGGGGGACAGACGGAAGCTTTCTTT
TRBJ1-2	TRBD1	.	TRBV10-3	CAISERETGNGYTF	TGTGCCATCAGTGAGAGGGAGACAGGGAATGGCTACACCTTC
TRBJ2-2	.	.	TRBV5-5	CAGSFFTGELFF	TGTGCCGGCAGCTTTTTCACCGGGGAGCTGTTTTTT
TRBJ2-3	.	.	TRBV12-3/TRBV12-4	CANSLGQGITDTQYF	TGTGCCAACAGTTTGGGGCAGGGGATCACAGATACGCAGTATTTT
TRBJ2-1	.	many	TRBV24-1	CATAKPGEINNEQFF	TGTGCCACTGCCAAACCAGGGGAAATCAACAATGAGCAGTTCTTC
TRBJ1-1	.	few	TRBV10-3	CAISDSGGWDTEAFF	TGTGCCATCAGTGACTCAGGAGGGTGGGACACTGAAGCTTTCTTT
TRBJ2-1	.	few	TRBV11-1	CASSHEDGDGYNEQFF	TGTGCCAGCAGCCACGAGGACGGGGACGGCTACAATGAGCAGTTCTTC
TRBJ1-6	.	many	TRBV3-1	CASSQGQVSSPLHF	TGTGCCAGCAGCCAAGGACAGGTCAGTTCACCCCTCCACTTT
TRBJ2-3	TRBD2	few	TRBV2	CASRPSGGISTDTQYF	TGTGCCAGCAGGCCGAGCGGGGGCATTAGCACAGATACGCAGTATTTT
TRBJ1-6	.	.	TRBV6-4	CASSDSPMGALHF	TGTGCCAGCAGTGACTCCCCTATGGGCGCCCTCCACTTT
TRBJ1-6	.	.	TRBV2	CASSDYSPFDSPLHF	TGTGCCAGCAGTGACTACAGCCCTTTTGATTCACCCCTCCACTTT
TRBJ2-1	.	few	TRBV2	CASSERWGNEQFF	TGTGCCAGCAGTGAAAGGTGGGGGAATGAGCAGTTCTTC
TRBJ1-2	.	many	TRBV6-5	CASSYTTNYGYTF	TGTGCCAGCAGTTATACTACCAACTATGGCTACACCTTC
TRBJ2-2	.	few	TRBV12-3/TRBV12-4	CASKHGDIDTGELFF	TGTGCCAGCAAACACGGGGACATCGACACCGGGGAGCTGTTTTTT
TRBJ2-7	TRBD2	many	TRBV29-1	CSVSRLAESYEQYF	TGCAGCGTTTCGCGACTAGCGGAATCCTACGAGCAGTACTTC
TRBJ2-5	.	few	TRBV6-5	CASSYGRTTETQYF	TGTGCCAGCAGTTACGGCCGGACGACAGAGACCCAGTACTTC
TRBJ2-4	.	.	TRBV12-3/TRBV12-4	CASSLFGGAVKNIQYF	TGTGCCAGCAGTTTATTTGGGGGAGCCGTCAAAAACATTCAGTACTTC
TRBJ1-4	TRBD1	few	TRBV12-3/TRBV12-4	CASNGQGEKLFF	TGTGCCAGCAACGGACAGGGAGAAAAACTGTTTTTT
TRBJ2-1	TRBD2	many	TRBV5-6	CASSAPGLVYNEQFF	TGTGCCAGCAGCGCCCCGGGACTAGTCTACAATGAGCAGTTCTTC
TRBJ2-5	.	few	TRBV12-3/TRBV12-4	CASSLDSLGGETQYF	TGTGCCAGCAGTTTAGATAGTCTAGGTGGGGAGACCCAGTACTTC
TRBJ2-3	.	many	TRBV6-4	CASSVGSTDTQYF	TGTGCCAGCAGCGTGGGGAGCACAGATACGCAGTATTTT
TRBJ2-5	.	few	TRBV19	CASNKGGGPQETQYF	TGTGCCAGTAATAAGGGGGGGGGGCCCCAAGAGACCCAGTACTTC
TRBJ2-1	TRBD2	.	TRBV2	CASCAGTSGRAKEHEQFF	TGTGCCAGCTGTGCCGGGACTAGCGGGAGGGCGAAAGAACATGAGCAGTTCTTC
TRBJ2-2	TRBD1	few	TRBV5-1	CASSSDWATGDLATGELFF	TGCGCCAGCAGCTCGGATTGGGCTACAGGGGACCTCGCCACCGGGGAGCTGTTTTTT
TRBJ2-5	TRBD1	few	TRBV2	CASREGTGVQETQYF	TGTGCCAGCAGAGAAGGGACAGGGGTTCAAGAGACCCAGTACTTC
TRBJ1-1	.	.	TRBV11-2	CASSLAAGMNTEAFF	TGTGCCAGCAGCTTAGCGGCGGGTATGAACACTGAAGCTTTCTTT
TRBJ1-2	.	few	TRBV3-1	CASSPRDGLYGYTF	TGTGCCAGCAGCCCCAGGGACGGACTCTATGGCTACACCTTC
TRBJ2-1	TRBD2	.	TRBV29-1	CSAPPGLASNEQFF	TGCAGCGCGCCGCCGGGACTAGCGAGCAATGAGCAGTTCTTC
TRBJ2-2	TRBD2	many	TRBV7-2	CASSFFSGGGGELFF	TGTGCCAGCAGCTTCTTTAGCGGGGGCGGCGGGGAGCTGTTTTTT
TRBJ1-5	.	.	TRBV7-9	CASSYYNQPQHF	TGTGCCAGCAGCTATTATAATCAGCCCCAGCATTTT
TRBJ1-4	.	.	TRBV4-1	CASSQGQGLDEKLFF	TGCGCCAGCAGCCAAGGGCAGGGGTTAGATGAAAAACTGTTTTTT
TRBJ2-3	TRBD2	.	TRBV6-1	CASSEASGSTDTQYF	TGTGCCAGCAGTGAAGCTAGCGGGAGCACAGATACGCAGTATTTT
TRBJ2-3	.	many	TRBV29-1	CSVDRAGGTDTQYF	TGCAGCGTTGATCGGGCGGGCGGCACAGATACGCAGTATTTT
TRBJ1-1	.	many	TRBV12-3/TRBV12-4	CASGRAAEAFF	TGTGCCAGTGGGAGGGCCGCTGAAGCTTTCTTT
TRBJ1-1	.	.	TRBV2	CASSETPGRGTTEAFF	TGTGCCAGCAGTGAAACCCCGGGCAGGGGTACCACTGAAGCTTTCTTT
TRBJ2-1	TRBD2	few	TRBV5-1	CASSSSAGGGGYNEQFF	TGCGCCAGCAGCTCGTCGGCGGGGGGGGGAGGCTACAATGAGCAGTTCTTC
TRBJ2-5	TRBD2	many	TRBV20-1	CSAETSGIGETQYF	TGCAGTGCTGAGACTAGCGGGATTGGGGAGACCCAGTACTTC